This T cell receptor beta chain derives from a study of technical replicates of blood from several donors. Libraries were prepared by immunoSEQ multiplex PCR; TCRdb keeps only in-frame clonotypes and omits some of them. The sample shows 70,000 to 80,000 clones, 90% to 95% of them seen only once. The length of the CDR3 is 16 residues. Germline values: CDR1 SNHLY, CDR2 FYNNEI. The germline V and J ends were trimmed by 6 bases and 2 bases, with 17 bases remaining between them. V and J are TRBV2 and TRBJ1-5; TRBD1 might be the D (5 bases). Input material: T cells isolated from PBMCs. The clonotype originates from a human donor in good health. Some clones in this sample may be carry-over from other donors' samples. As DNA, the CDR3 is TGTGCCAGCAGAAACGAAGGCAGGGAAGGCAATCAGCCCCAGCATTTT. This translates into CASRNEGREGNQPQHF.